This TCR beta chain was sequenced during a study of cytomegalovirus exposure and HLA in healthy donors. Regarding this clone: Its antigen is unidentified.

Findings and limits, study-wide: Reports indicate that TCR beta sequences accurately predicted the HLA-A and HLA-B alleles of most subjects. A later analysis reported that several of the most significant clusters appeared to be linked to common viral pathogens, among them Epstein-Barr virus. The productive fraction for most TCR beta V segments was about 87% or about 30% in an earlier analysis.

Primers included in the PCR were 60 Vbeta and 13 Jbeta primers. Only in-frame clones appear in the TCRdb table, and some are missing; sequencing was by immunoSEQ multiplex PCR. The clone table shows around 53,000 clones, with the ten largest holding roughly 6.1%. Sequencing was done on a sample of PBMCs. The TCR was taken from a male donor in good health and CMV-seropositive.

For the CDR3, the DNA is TGTGCCAGCAGCCAAGACTCGGGGGACGGCACAGATACGCAGTATTTT. It translates to CASSQDSGDGTDTQYF. The chain couples TRBV4-2 to TRBJ2-3, with D possibly matching TRBD2 (6 bases). Per the germline V gene, CDR1 is LGHNA and CDR2 is YNFKEQ. The CDR3 has 16 amino acids. V shed 0 bases and J shed 1 base, with 11 bases lying between them.